The 23 T cell receptor beta chains below all came from one sample that was sequenced in a study of T cells in Graves' hyperthyroidism and ophthalmopathy. Amplified regions were TCR beta CDR3 sequences from RNA transcripts. RT-PCR in the first round (using the HTBI primer set) targeted the TCR CDR3. TCRdb used MiXCR to reprocess the multiplex PCR reads, holding one entry per CDR3 protein. The table lists 600,000 to 700,000 distinct CDR3 sequences, approximately 14% of them singletons, with over 3.5% in the top ten. The sample was blood. All receptors derive from a woman aged 40-49 years with Graves' ophthalmopathy.

This clonotype was observed at least ten times. The CDR3 DNA reads as TGTGCCAGCAGTTCGACAGCGACTAGCTATGGCTACACCTTC. Amino acid sequence: CASSSTATSYGYTF. V is TRBV12-3 or TRBV12-4 and J is TRBJ1-2; the D gene is possibly TRBD1 (5 bases). This CDR3 spans 14 amino acids. Trimming left V 4 bases short and J 4 bases short, with 13 bases between.

This clonotype occurred many times. The CDR3 coding sequence is TGTGCCAGCAGTGGCGGGAGCGAGACCCAGTACTTC. Translation: CASSGGSETQYF. The chain is built from TRBV2 and TRBJ2-5, with TRBD2 identical over 7 bases. CDR1 is SNHLY and CDR2 is FYNNEI in the germline V gene. The J segment lost 5 bases and the V segment lost 4 bases, leaving 1 base of the junction unmatched. CDR3 length: 12 residues. The whole variable domain, filled in from reference TRBV2 and TRBJ2-5, reads EPEVTQTPSHQVTQMGQEVILRCVPISNHLYFYWYRQILGQKVEFLVSFYNNEISEKSEIFDDQFSVERPDGSNFTLKIRSTKLEDSAMYFCASSGGSETQYFGPGTRLLVL.

Many counts were recorded for this clonotype. The chain recombines TRBV15 with TRBJ1-1, with D possibly TRBD1 on 6 matching bases. V was cut by 1 base and J by 6 bases, with 15 bases left in between. Germline V gene sequence: CDR1 LNHNV, CDR2 YYDKDF (reference sequence). The CDR3 is made up of 15 amino acids. The CDR3 DNA reads TGTGCCACCAGCAGAGGCGAGGGGGTAGGGGCTGAAGCTTTCTTT. Residues: CATSRGEGVGAEAFF.

The table lists this clonotype with many counts. This chain links TRBV6-2 or TRBV6-3 with TRBJ1-1; a possible D gene is TRBD1 (5 bases). The CDR3 sequence is 13 residues long. The germline V gene has CDR1 MNHEY and CDR2 SVGEGT. V was cut by 0 bases and J by 6 bases, with 8 bases left in between. CDR3 sequence: CASSYSGLSEAFF. The CDR3 DNA reads as TGTGCCAGCAGTTACTCGGGACTCTCTGAAGCTTTCTTT.

This clonotype was recorded many times. The chain carries TRBV6-1 and TRBJ1-1; D may be TRBD1 (5 bases). The CDR3 totals 14 residues. Trimming took off 1 base at V and 5 bases at J, with 11 bases between the two ends. Germline V CDR1 and CDR2: MNHNS, SASEGT. The CDR3 loop is CASSEVWGWTEAFF. CDR3 nucleotides: TGTGCCAGCAGTGAAGTTTGGGGGTGGACTGAAGCTTTCTTT.

This clonotype was seen ten or more times. The V gene is TRBV7-2, the J gene TRBJ2-5; possibly TRBD1 for D (6 bases). This CDR3 comprises 15 residues. Germline values: CDR1 SGHTA, CDR2 FQGNSA. V was pared by 5 bases and J by 4 bases, with 17 bases between. CDR3: CASSPWGGGGETQYF. As DNA, the CDR3 is TGTGCCAGCAGCCCCTGGGGTGGGGGCGGAGAGACCCAGTACTTC.

DNA for the CDR3: TGTGCCAGCAGTTTAGCGGGGGGCCTCGACGCGGCGGGCCAGTACTTC. Translating it yields CASSLAGGLDAAGQYF. This chain connects TRBV12-3 or TRBV12-4 to TRBJ2-5; D could derive from TRBD1 or TRBD2 (6 bases each). Deletions cut 0 bases from V and 10 bases from J, with 21 bases between. The length of the CDR3 is 16 residues.

This clonotype was detected many times. V and J are TRBV11-1 and TRBJ2-2, with 9 nucleotides matching TRBD2. This CDR3 is built from 16 residues. Germline CDR1 is SGHAT and CDR2 is FQDESV (reference sequence). V was clipped by 2 bases and J by 8 bases; unmatched bases: 9. The CDR3 loop is CASSLPGTSRPGELFF. The CDR3 DNA is TGTGCCAGCAGCTTACCGGGGACTAGCAGGCCTGGGGAGCTGTTTTTT.

This clonotype was observed at least ten times. DNA for the CDR3: TGTGCCAGCAGTGCCGGGACAGGGGTTTACACTGAAGCTTTCTTT. This encodes CASSAGTGVYTEAFF. This chain joins TRBV6-2 or TRBV6-3 and TRBJ1-1, with 10 bases lining up with TRBD1. After removal of 5 bases from V and 3 bases from J, the junction contained 6 bases not matched to a gene. The CDR3 is 15 amino acids. The germline V gene has CDR1 MNHEY and CDR2 SVGEGT.

The rearrangement links TRBV4-2 to TRBJ2-2, with D perhaps matching TRBD2 (6 bases). The CDR3 runs to 15 residues. Germline values: CDR1 LGHNA, CDR2 YNFKEQ. Trimming cost V 1 base and J 1 base, with 7 bases left between them. CDR3 sequence reads: CASSQAGENTGELFF. CDR3 bases: TGTGCCAGCAGCCAAGCGGGGGAGAACACCGGGGAGCTGTTTTTT.

This rearrangement joins TRBV7-2 to TRBJ1-1; D remains ambiguous. The V gene's germline CDR1 is SGHTA and CDR2 FQGNSA. The CDR3 consists of 13 residues. The V end lost 4 bases, the J end lost 8 bases, and 14 bases lay between the germline ends. CDR3 sequence: CASSSEVYAEAFF. CDR3 coding DNA: TGTGCCAGCAGCTCAGAAGTTTATGCGGAAGCTTTCTTT. Looking up the rest from reference TRBV7-2 and TRBJ1-1 gives the full variable domain: GAGVSQSPSNKVTEKGKDVELRCDPISGHTALYWYRQSLGQGLEFLIYFQGNSAPDKSGLPSDRFSAERTGGSVSTLTIQRTQQEDSAVYLCASSSEVYAEAFFGQGTRLTVV.

This clonotype was detected ten times or more. V is TRBV6-2 or TRBV6-3 and J is TRBJ1-5, with TRBD1 matching over 7 bases. Per germline, CDR1 MNHEY and CDR2 SVGEGT. J gave up 3 bases and V 5 bases, and 7 bases lay outside the gene matches. The CDR3 is 15 amino acids. CDR3 coding DNA: TGTGCCAGCAGTCCCGACAGGGAGGTCAATCAGCCCCAGCATTTT. As protein: CASSPDREVNQPQHF.

Many counts were recorded for this clonotype. This chain connects TRBV5-1 to TRBJ1-3, with 7 positions matching TRBD1. The trim removed 3 bases at V and 4 bases at J, leaving 4 bases unmatched. The CDR3 spans 14 residues. Germline CDR1 SGHRS, CDR2 YFSETQ. The CDR3 region has the DNA TGCGCCAGCAGCTCCGGACAGGAGGGAAACACCATATATTTT. Translating it yields CASSSGQEGNTIYF.

The J gene is TRBJ1-1, the V gene TRBV4-2, with 12 bases fitting TRBD1. After removal of 4 bases from V and 0 bases from J, the junction contained 9 bases not matched to a gene. Germline V gene sequence: CDR1 LGHNA, CDR2 YNFKEQ. The CDR3 spans 18 residues. CDR3 nucleotides: TGTGCCAGCAGCCCAAGAAGGGACAGGGGGCTCATGAACACTGAAGCTTTCTTT. It encodes CASSPRRDRGLMNTEAFF.

This clonotype was found a few times. The V gene is TRBV10-3, the J gene TRBJ2-7; 11 bases map to TRBD2. The CDR3 length is 13 residues. The J segment lost 6 bases and the V segment lost 5 bases, leaving 3 bases of the junction unmatched. CDR1 is ENHRY and CDR2 is SYGVKD in the germline V gene. The CDR3 region has the DNA TGTGCCATCAGTTACGGGACTAGCGGCGAGCAGTACTTC. Protein product: CAISYGTSGEQYF.

This clonotype was recorded at least ten times. This chain joins TRBV7-8 and TRBJ1-1, with no clear D. This CDR3 has 14 amino acids. Germline lookup yields CDR1 SGHVS and CDR2 FQNEAQ. Trimming removed 1 base from V and 1 base from J, with 7 bases in between. The CDR3 sequence is CASSLGAGNTEAFF. The CDR3 DNA reads TGTGCCAGCAGCTTAGGAGCCGGGAACACTGAAGCTTTCTTT.

This clonotype has a count of ten or more. The V gene is TRBV6-5, the J gene TRBJ1-5; perhaps TRBD1 as D (5 bases). V dropped 2 bases and J dropped 4 bases, with 12 bases sitting between them. Germline V lookup: CDR1 MNHEY, CDR2 SVGAGI. The CDR3 runs 15 residues. Here the CDR3 DNA reads TGTGCCAGCAGTTACGGTCCGGGGGGGAATCAGCCCCAGCATTTT. This codes for CASSYGPGGNQPQHF.

This clonotype came up many times. The chain has TRBV28 and TRBJ1-5; D ambiguous. The CDR3 totals 15 residues. CDR1 is MDHEN, CDR2 SYDVKM, per germline. The V end was cut by 1 base, the J end by 2 bases, with 9 bases between. This CDR3 is CASSLSGIGNQPQHF. CDR3 DNA: TGTGCCAGCAGTTTATCGGGGATAGGCAATCAGCCCCAGCATTTT.

The chain uses TRBV7-9 and TRBJ2-7; weak D call: TRBD2 (5 bases). V lost 11 bases and J 7 bases, leaving 12 bases between the germline ends. Germline V gene data show CDR1 as SEHNR and CDR2 as FQNEAQ (reference sequence). The CDR3 has 10 amino acids. The CDR3 DNA follows: TGTGCCCGGGCATCGGGGGAGCAGTACTTC. Protein product: CARASGEQYF.

This clonotype was counted many times. The rearrangement uses TRBV2 and TRBJ2-7; D possibly corresponds to TRBD2 (6 bases). V was trimmed by 6 bases and J by 0 bases, leaving 15 bases between them. CDR3 length: 15 amino acids. CDR1 SNHLY and CDR2 FYNNEI come from the germline V gene. Here the CDR3 reads CASRPRLATSYEQYF. CDR3 coding DNA: TGTGCCAGCAGACCACGGCTAGCGACCTCCTACGAGCAGTACTTC.

The V call is TRBV7-8, the J call TRBJ2-7; 12 nucleotides match TRBD2. CDR1 is SGHVS and CDR2 is FQNEAQ in the germline V gene. V lost 4 bases, J lost 6 bases, and 4 bases stayed unmatched. The CDR3 spans 14 residues. DNA for the CDR3: TGTGCCAGCAGCTCTAGCGGGAGGGCCTTCGAGCAGTACTTC. It translates to CASSSSGRAFEQYF.

The table lists this clonotype with many counts. The chain combines TRBV5-1 with TRBJ2-5; possibly TRBD1 for D (6 bases). With 4 bases removed from V and 3 bases from J, the gap between germline ends came to 10 bases. The CDR3 length is 13 residues. Germline CDR1 SGHRS, CDR2 YFSETQ. Written as DNA, the CDR3 is TGCGCCAGCAGCCTGACAGGCAAAGAGACCCAGTACTTC. Protein: CASSLTGKETQYF. The whole variable domain, filled in from reference TRBV5-1 and TRBJ2-5, reads KAGVTQTPRYLIKTRGQQVTLSCSPISGHRSVSWYQQTPGQGLQFLFEYFSETQRNKGNFPGRFSGRQFSNSRSEMNVSTLELGDSALYLCASSLTGKETQYFGPGTRLLVL.

This clonotype was recorded many times. The chain uses TRBV20-1 and TRBJ1-1; possibly TRBD1 for D (5 bases). The germline gives CDR1 DFQATT, CDR2 SNEGSKA (reference sequence). The CDR3 spans 14 residues. The germline V and J ends were trimmed by 2 bases and 2 bases, with 12 bases remaining between them. The CDR3 sequence is CSARKWDLNTEAFF. The DNA of the CDR3 is TGCAGTGCTAGAAAATGGGACCTTAACACTGAAGCTTTCTTT.